A selection of T cell receptor beta chains follows, all from one sample in a study of graft-versus-host responses after intestinal transplantation. The antigens these receptors bind are not known. TCRdb keeps only in-frame clones here, not all; method: immunoSEQ multiplex PCR. The repertoire holds over 120,000 clones, around nine tenths seen once, with approximately 0.2% in the top ten. The specimen comprised unstimulated CD4+ T cells sorted from spleen or lymph node cells, sampled before intestinal transplant. These receptors all come from a human donor who received an intestinal transplant. Each CDR3 is given with its conserved first and last residue. Fields, in order: D gene, J gene, V gene, clone size, CDR3 DNA, CDR3 protein. D genes are given only for firm matches. Clone size, where shown, is once, few, many, or a class for clones that have expanded.

TRBD1 TRBJ1-2 TRBV27 NA TGTGCCAGCAGTTTAGACAGGGGGAGAGGCTACACCTTC CASSLDRGRGYTF
NA TRBJ2-7 TRBV7-9 NA TGTGCCAGCAGCTTAGCTCTCTCCTACGAGCAGTACTTC CASSLALSYEQYF
NA TRBJ1-2 TRBV28 NA TGTGCCAGCAGAGGAAACAGCTATGGCTACACCTTC CASRGNSYGYTF
NA TRBJ1-1 TRBV6-6 NA TGTGCCAGCAGTCTACAGGGCACTGAAGCTTTCTTT CASSLQGTEAFF
TRBD2 TRBJ2-7 TRBV11-2 NA TGTGCCAGCAGTTCAAACGGGAGGGAACACTACGAGCAGTACTTC CASSSNGREHYEQYF
NA TRBJ2-7 TRBV27 once TGTGCCAGCAAGGGGCTCCTATCCTACGAGCAGTACTTC CASKGLLSYEQYF
NA TRBJ1-4 TRBV19 NA TGTGCCAGTACTCGGGGGTGGAGTGAAAAACTGTTTTTT CASTRGWSEKLFF
TRBD2 TRBJ2-7 TRBV19 NA TGTGCCAGTAGTATAAATAGCGGGTACAACTACGAGCAGTACTTC CASSINSGYNYEQYF
NA TRBJ2-3 TRBV6-6 NA TGTGCCAGCAGTTACTCCCGGGACTCTACAGATACGCAGTATTTT CASSYSRDSTDTQYF
NA TRBJ2-3 TRBV27 NA TGTGCCAGCAGCCGGGGCACAGATACGCAGTATTTT CASSRGTDTQYF
NA TRBJ1-1 TRBV10-3 NA TGTGCCATCAGTGAGTCGAGCGGGGGCACTGAAGCTTTCTTT CAISESSGGTEAFF
NA TRBJ2-5 TRBV7-3 NA TGTGCCAGCAGCCCAAGGGGTTTCCAAGAGACCCAGTACTTC CASSPRGFQETQYF
NA TRBJ1-5 TRBV11-1 NA TGTGCCAGCAGCTTAGGGGGGCCTGGCAATCAGCCCCAGCATTTT CASSLGGPGNQPQHF
TRBD2 TRBJ2-1 TRBV5-6 NA TGTGCCAGCAGCTCTTTAGCGGGAGGGCCGCTTTACAATGAGCAGTTCTTC CASSSLAGGPLYNEQFF
NA TRBJ2-3 TRBV6-5 NA TGTGCCAGCAGTCCTCAGGGGGGTACAACAGATACGCAGTATTTT CASSPQGGTTDTQYF
NA TRBJ2-5 TRBV4-3 once TGCGCCAGCAGCCAAGATCGGTATGTGGAGACCCAGTACTTC CASSQDRYVETQYF
TRBD1 TRBJ1-5 TRBV6-5 NA TGTGCCAGCAGTCCTGACAGGGGGCGTCAGCCCCAGCATTTT CASSPDRGRQPQHF
TRBD1 TRBJ1-2 TRBV7-2 NA TGTGCCAGCAGCTTACGCAAAAGTACAGGGGGCCCTGGTCGCGATGGCTACACCTTC CASSLRKSTGGPGRDGYTF
TRBD1 TRBJ2-1 TRBV27 NA TGTGCCAGCAGAAGAGGACAGGGGTGGAATGAGCAGTTCTTC CASRRGQGWNEQFF
NA TRBJ2-7 TRBV19 NA TGTGCCACAGGGCCGGGCCCCTCCTACGAGCAGTACTTC CATGPGPSYEQYF
TRBD2 TRBJ2-7 TRBV2 NA TGTGCCAGCACCCGAGGACTAGCGGACGGCTACGAGCAGTACTTC CASTRGLADGYEQYF
TRBD1 TRBJ2-5 TRBV28 NA TGTGCCAGCAGAGGGGGACAGGGGTCGAAAGAGACCCAGTACTTC CASRGGQGSKETQYF
TRBD2 TRBJ2-1 TRBV10-3 few TGTGCCATCAGTCTCCTTCCAGCGGGAGGGGCGTTGGCTGAGCAGTTCTTC CAISLLPAGGALAEQFF
TRBD1 TRBJ2-2 TRBV29-1 NA TGCAGCACTACAGGGGGGTTCACCGGGGAGCTGTTTTTT CSTTGGFTGELFF
NA TRBJ2-7 TRBV5-4 NA TGTGCCAGCAGCTCAAACTCACCTCTCTACGAGCAGTACTTC CASSSNSPLYEQYF
NA TRBJ2-1 TRBV7-8 NA TGTGCCAGCAGCTTAGGGCCACGGGATAATCGGTTCTTC CASSLGPRDNRFF
NA TRBJ1-2 TRBV14 NA TGTGCCAGCAGCCGAGCGGACGGAAACCTCAACTATGGCTACACCTTC CASSRADGNLNYGYTF
NA TRBJ1-1 TRBV5-1 NA TGCGCCAGCAGCCTAACCGGACAGTTTAGAACTGAAGCTTTCTTT CASSLTGQFRTEAFF
TRBD1 TRBJ1-2 TRBV5-8 NA TGTGCCAGCAGCCCCAGGGGGCACTATGGCTACACCTTC CASSPRGHYGYTF
NA TRBJ1-5 TRBV28 NA TGTGCCAGCAGTTTAGAATATAGGGGGTATCAGCCCCAGCATTTT CASSLEYRGYQPQHF
NA TRBJ2-2 TRBV9 NA TGTGCCAGCAGCGTAGAGGGGGTGGAGCTGTTTTTT CASSVEGVELFF
NA TRBJ2-5 TRBV19 NA TGTGCCAGTAGTGGCTCACTAGAGACCCAGTACTTC CASSGSLETQYF
NA TRBJ2-2 TRBV6-5 NA TGTGCCAGCAGCTTGAACACCGGGGAGCTGTTTTTT CASSLNTGELFF
NA TRBJ2-7 TRBV13 once TGTGCCAGCAGCTCCAACAGGGTAAGGTACGAGCAGTACTTC CASSSNRVRYEQYF
NA TRBJ2-7 TRBV29-1 NA TGCAGCGCTCGCAAGGGCAGGGAATTCTACGAGCAGTACTTC CSARKGREFYEQYF
NA TRBJ2-5 TRBV6-1 NA TGTGCCAGCAGTGACAGGGGTGAGACCCAGTACTTC CASSDRGETQYF
NA TRBJ2-1 TRBV28 once TGTGCCAGCAGTTTCGGACAGCCGAGCTCCTACAATGAGCAGTTCTTC CASSFGQPSSYNEQFF
TRBD1 TRBJ2-5 TRBV5-1 NA TGCGCCAGCAGCTCGGCGGGACAGGGGGATCGAGGGACCCAGTACTTC CASSSAGQGDRGTQYF
NA TRBJ1-5 TRBV19 once TGTGCCAGTAGTGGAAGGACTTCCGGGGCCAATCAGCCCCAGCATTTT CASSGRTSGANQPQHF
NA TRBJ2-4 TRBV9 once TGTGCCAGCAGCCCAGGGGTGGACGTTCTAGCCAAAAACATTCAGTACTTC CASSPGVDVLAKNIQYF
TRBD1 TRBJ2-1 TRBV7-9 NA TGTGCCAGCAGCGTACAGGGGTTAGCCTACAATGAGCAGTTCTTC CASSVQGLAYNEQFF
NA TRBJ2-1 TRBV6-1 NA TGTGCCAGCAGTGAAGCCTTATATGAGCAGTTCTTC CASSEALYEQFF
NA TRBJ2-1 TRBV7-2 once TGTGCCAGCAGCTTAGGAGACCCCCTCAGTGAGCAGTTCTTC CASSLGDPLSEQFF
TRBD2 TRBJ2-3 TRBV6-1 NA TGTGCCAGCAGTGATCTAGCGGGAGTTTCCCTCACTAGCACAGATACGCAGTATTTT CASSDLAGVSLTSTDTQYF
NA TRBJ2-3 TRBV5-1 NA TGCGCCAGCAGCTTGGCCCCCTCGACCGGAACTTACACAGATACGCAGTATTTT CASSLAPSTGTYTDTQYF
NA TRBJ1-1 TRBV18 NA TGTGCCAGCTCCTTCGGGACACAGAACACTGAAGCTTTCTTT CASSFGTQNTEAFF
TRBD1 TRBJ1-5 TRBV2 NA TGTGCCAGCAGTGCGGACAGGACGCAGCAGCCCCAGCATTTT CASSADRTQQPQHF
TRBD2 TRBJ2-5 TRBV2 NA TGTGCCAGCGGACTAGCGGGAGGGGGGACCCAGTACTTC CASGLAGGGTQYF
TRBD1 TRBJ2-1 TRBV15 NA TGTGCCACCAGCACTCGACAGGGGGGTGGGAATGAGCAGTTCTTC CATSTRQGGGNEQFF
TRBD2 TRBJ2-1 TRBV6-5 NA TGTGCCAGCAGTCCCCCGGGCGGGAGGCTGCGAGAGCAGTTCTTC CASSPPGGRLREQFF
TRBD2 TRBJ2-7 TRBV11-2 NA TGTGCCAGCAGCTTAACGGTGACTAGCGGCCCTATCTCCTACGAGCAGTACTTC CASSLTVTSGPISYEQYF